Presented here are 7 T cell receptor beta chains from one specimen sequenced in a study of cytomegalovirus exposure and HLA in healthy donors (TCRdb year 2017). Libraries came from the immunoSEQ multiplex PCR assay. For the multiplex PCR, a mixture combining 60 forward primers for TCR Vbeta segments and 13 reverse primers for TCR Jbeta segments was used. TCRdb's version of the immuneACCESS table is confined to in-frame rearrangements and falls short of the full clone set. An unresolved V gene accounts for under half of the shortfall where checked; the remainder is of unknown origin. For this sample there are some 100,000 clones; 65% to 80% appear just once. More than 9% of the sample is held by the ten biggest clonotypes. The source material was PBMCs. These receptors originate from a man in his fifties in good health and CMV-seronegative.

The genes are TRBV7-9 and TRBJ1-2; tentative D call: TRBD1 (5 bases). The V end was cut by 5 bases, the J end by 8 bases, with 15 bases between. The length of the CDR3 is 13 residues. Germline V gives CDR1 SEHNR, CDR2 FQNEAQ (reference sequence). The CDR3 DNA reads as TGTGCCAGCAGCAGCCGGGCAGGGTTAGGCTACACCTTC. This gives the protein CASSSRAGLGYTF.

As DNA, the CDR3 is TGTGCCACCCGACGCGGGAGCGGGGGGGGAACCGGGGAGCTGTTTTTT. Its translation is CATRRGSGGGTGELFF. The V gene is TRBV28, the J gene TRBJ2-2; 10 positions match TRBD2. Germline assignment: CDR1 MDHEN and CDR2 SYDVKM. Trimming removed 10 bases from V and 5 bases from J; junction bases left unmatched: 13. CDR3 length: 16 residues.

The CDR3 DNA follows: TGTGCCAGTAGTATCCAGGGTATCTCTGGCTACACCTTC. Translation: CASSIQGISGYTF. This chain joins TRBV19 and TRBJ1-2; D perhaps matches TRBD1 (5 bases). V lost 3 bases and J 7 bases, leaving 12 bases between the germline ends. The CDR3 covers 13 residues. Germline lookup yields CDR1 LNHDA and CDR2 SQIVND (reference sequence).

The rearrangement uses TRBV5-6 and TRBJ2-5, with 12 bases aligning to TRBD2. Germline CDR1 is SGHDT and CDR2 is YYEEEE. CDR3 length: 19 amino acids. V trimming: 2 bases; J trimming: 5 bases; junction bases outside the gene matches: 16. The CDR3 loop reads CASSFITSGGPMAKETQYF. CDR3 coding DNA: TGTGCCAGCAGCTTTATAACTAGCGGGGGGCCCATGGCAAAGGAGACCCAGTACTTC.

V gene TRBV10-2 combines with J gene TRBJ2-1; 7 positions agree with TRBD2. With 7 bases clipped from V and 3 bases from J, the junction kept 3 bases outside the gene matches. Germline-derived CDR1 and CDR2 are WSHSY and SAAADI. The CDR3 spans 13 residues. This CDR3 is CASTSGLYNEQFF. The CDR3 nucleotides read TGCGCCAGCACTAGCGGCCTCTACAATGAGCAGTTCTTC.

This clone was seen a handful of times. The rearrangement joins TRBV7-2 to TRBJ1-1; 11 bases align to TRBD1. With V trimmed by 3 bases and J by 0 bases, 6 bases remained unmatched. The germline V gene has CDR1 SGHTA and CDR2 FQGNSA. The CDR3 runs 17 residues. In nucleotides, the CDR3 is TGTGCCAGCAGCTTCACGGACAGGGGGCGAGTGAACACTGAAGCTTTCTTT. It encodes CASSFTDRGRVNTEAFF. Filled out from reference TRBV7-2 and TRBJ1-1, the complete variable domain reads GAGVSQSPSNKVTEKGKDVELRCDPISGHTALYWYRQSLGQGLEFLIYFQGNSAPDKSGLPSDRFSAERTGGSVSTLTIQRTQQEDSAVYLCASSFTDRGRVNTEAFFGQGTRLTVV.

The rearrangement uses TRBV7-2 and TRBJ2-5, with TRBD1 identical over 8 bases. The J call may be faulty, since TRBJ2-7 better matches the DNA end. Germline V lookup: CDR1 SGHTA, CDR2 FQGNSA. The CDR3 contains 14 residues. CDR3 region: CASSFGQGTNEQYF. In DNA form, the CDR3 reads TGTGCCAGCAGCTTTGGACAGGGTACTAACGAGCAGTACTTC.